The entry below gives a single TCR beta chain sequence along with its context. These data come from a study of Ad26.COV2.S vaccination and SARS-CoV-2 variants. The treatment here: roughly 20 received Ad26.COV2.S at low or high dose, single or two shots; 5 received placebo; per-sample allocation not given. Collection of samples fell on day 63 after the first vaccine or placebo injection. Germline CDR1 and CDR2: MNHEY and SMNVEV (reference sequence). Trimming cost V 1 base and J 7 bases; bases outside gene matches: 8. The CDR3 sequence is 15 residues long. Repertoires were generated with immunoSEQ multiplex PCR, while TCRdb's copy carries only in-frame clones and drops some. The top ten clones hold approximately 1.9% of a sample with a few hundred thousand clones, about 89% of them seen once.

The sequence derives from a person between 18 and 65 years old who received the Ad26.COV2.S COVID-19 vaccine or a placebo. The sequences come from peripheral blood, collected in a trial of Ad26.COV2.S vaccine versus placebo. The chain carries TRBV27 and TRBJ1-1, with 8 bases fitting TRBD1. CDR3 sequence reads: CASSLFGQGGSEAFF. CDR3 in DNA: TGTGCCAGCAGTTTATTCGGACAGGGCGGGAGTGAAGCTTTCTTT.